What follows are 12 T cell receptor beta chains derived from one specimen sequenced in a study of breast tumors, draining lymph nodes, adjacent tissues. Axillary draining lymph nodes of breast cancer patients supplied the node samples. TCRdb re-derived calls from the multiplex PCR reads in MiXCR, one entry per CDR3 protein. The table has under 150,000 distinct CDR3 sequences, approximately 21% seen once. Sequencing input: axillary lymph node tissue. The source of these receptors is a female donor with breast cancer. Some clones in this sample may be carry-over from other donors' samples.

This clonotype has at least ten counts. The rearrangement links TRBV20-1 to TRBJ2-1; a possible D gene is TRBD2 (6 bases). Germline-derived CDR1 and CDR2 are DFQATT and SNEGSKA (reference sequence). Trimming took 1 base from V and 2 from J, leaving 15 bases between them. The CDR3 runs 16 residues. CDR3 bases: TGCAGTGCTAGAGGACTAGTAGGATTAACCTACAATGAGCAGTTCTTC. It is translated as CSARGLVGLTYNEQFF.

A remark on this clonotype: A much larger clonotype is one base distant, so this may be a read error. The genes are TRBV19 and TRBJ2-1; TRBD2 matches at 12 bases. Germline values: CDR1 LNHDA, CDR2 SQIVND (reference sequence). The CDR3 totals 16 residues. CDR3 coding DNA: TGTGCCGGTAGGCCCCCTCTAGCGGGAGGGGGGAATGAGCAGTTCTTC. As protein: CAGRPPLAGGGNEQFF. Full variable domain (remainder filled in from reference TRBV19 and TRBJ2-1): DGGITQSPKYLFRKEGQNVTLSCEQNLNHDAMYWYRQDPGQGLRLIYYSQIVNDFQKGDIAEGYSVSREKKESFPLTVTSAQKNPTAFYLCAGRPPLAGGGNEQFFGPGTRLTVL.

V and J are TRBV5-4 and TRBJ1-2; no clear D gene. V lost 9 bases and J lost 0, with 18 bases in between. This CDR3 contains 15 residues. Germline V lookup: CDR1 SGHNT, CDR2 YYREEE (reference sequence). The CDR3: CATREAGPSNYGYTF. The CDR3 region has the DNA TGTGCCACCCGGGAGGCTGGCCCTTCTAACTATGGCTACACCTTC.

For this clonotype: A much larger clone lies a single base off, so this may be a read error. The chain has TRBV28 and TRBJ2-7; D remains ambiguous. CDR3 length: 11 residues. Germline V lookup: CDR1 MDHEN, CDR2 SYDVKM. The CDR3 sequence is CAGSFHYEQYF. CDR3 DNA: TGTGCCGGCAGTTTTCACTACGAGCAGTACTTC.

The chain uses TRBV9 and TRBJ2-1, with a weak D call TRBD1 (5 bases). Trimming stripped 5 bases from V and 0 bases from J, with 12 bases between. This CDR3 region has 15 residues. In germline, CDR1 is SGDLS, CDR2 YYNGEE. The CDR3 DNA sequence: TGTGCCAGCAGTGGCACAGGAAGCTCCTACAATGAGCAGTTCTTC. Its translation: CASSGTGSSYNEQFF.

For this clonotype: The conserved phenylalanine or tryptophan normally closing the CDR3 is absent here, so this likely arose from a read error. This chain links TRBV6-1 with TRBJ2-1, with TRBD2 identical over 7 bases. V dropped 6 bases and J dropped 1; count of bases not matched to a gene: 12. Germline V lookup: CDR1 MNHNS, CDR2 SASEGT. This CDR3 has 17 residues. CDR3 loop: CASRTDPGRESYNEQFL. The CDR3 region has the DNA TGTGCCAGCAGGACTGACCCGGGGCGGGAGTCCTACAATGAGCAGTTCCTC.

There are many counts of this clonotype. The chain combines TRBV20-1 with TRBJ2-3; 10 bases agree with TRBD2. The CDR3 totals 17 residues. Germline lookup yields CDR1 DFQATT and CDR2 SNEGSKA (reference sequence). The J segment lost 2 bases and the V segment lost 0 bases, leaving 8 bases of the junction unmatched. The CDR3, as DNA: TGCAGTGCTAGAGATCTGGGGACTAGCGAGTTCACAGATACGCAGTATTTT. As protein: CSARDLGTSEFTDTQYF.

In the case of this clonotype: A much larger clone differs by one base, so this may be a read error. The chain combines TRBV6-1 with TRBJ1-5; 12 bases are a match to TRBD1. CDR1 is MNHNS and CDR2 is SASEGT in the germline V gene. Losses at the gene ends were 3 bases for V and 3 bases for J; bases not matched to a gene: 15. The CDR3 length is 20 residues. Written as DNA, the CDR3 is TGTGCCAGCAGTGAGGATTTGGGGGACAGGGGGCGATTGTACAATCAGCCCCAGCATTTT. Translating it yields CASSEDLGDRGRLYNQPQHF.

This clonotype was seen many times. This chain joins TRBV19 and TRBJ2-2; no reliable D call. V was shortened by 2 bases and J by 5 bases, with 15 bases between the two germline ends. The CDR3 spans 16 residues. In germline, CDR1 is LNHDA, CDR2 SQIVND (reference sequence). The CDR3 reads CASSIFRLGWTGELFF. DNA of the CDR3: TGTGCCAGTAGTATATTCCGACTTGGTTGGACCGGGGAGCTGTTTTTT.

In regard to this clonotype: This may come from a read error, since a much larger clone is one base off. In this CDR3 the conserved last residue, phenylalanine or tryptophan, is missing, so a read error is likely. The chain uses TRBV2 and TRBJ2-2; D is unresolved. Trimming took off 4 bases at V and 3 bases at J, with 9 bases between the two ends. CDR1 and CDR2 from the germline V gene are SNHLY and FYNNEI. This CDR3 is 14 amino acids long. In DNA form, the CDR3 reads TGTGCCAGCAGTGCTGAGTATGACACCGGGGAGCTGTTTTCT. It specifies CASSAEYDTGELFS.

As regards this clonotype: A much larger clone sits a single nucleotide away, making a read error possible. Likely a read error: the CDR3 ends without its conserved phenylalanine or tryptophan. The V and J genes are TRBV6-5 and TRBJ1-2; 7 bases map to TRBD1. This CDR3 is built from 14 residues. Germline CDR1 MNHEY, CDR2 SVGAGI. Losses at the gene ends were 6 bases for V and 3 bases for J; bases not matched to a gene: 7. The CDR3 spells CASRPDRVHYGYTL. The CDR3 DNA follows: TGTGCCAGCAGACCCGACAGGGTCCACTATGGCTACACCCTC.

This clonotype came up once. This chain uses TRBV2 with TRBJ1-1, with D perhaps matching TRBD1 (5 bases). In germline, CDR1 is SNHLY, CDR2 FYNNEI. V was shortened by 5 bases and J by 0 bases, with 13 bases between the two germline ends. The CDR3 covers 15 residues. CDR3 amino acids: CASSRGWDLNTEAFF. The CDR3 nucleotides read TGTGCCAGCAGTAGAGGGTGGGACTTGAACACTGAAGCTTTCTTT.